These 28 T cell receptor beta chains originate from one sample sequenced in a study of CD8+ T cells in alopecia areata. Reverse transcription of extracted RNA yielded cDNA, which provided the sequencing template. The method was immunoSEQ multiplex PCR; TCRdb's version includes in-frame clones alone and lacks a portion of them. The table includes 90,000 to 130,000 clones, 55% to 70% detected once. Specimen: NKG2D-low CD8+ T cells sorted from blood. Every receptor here comes from a human donor with alopecia areata.

The chain joins TRBV27 to TRBJ2-4, with 8 bases fitting TRBD2. The germline gives CDR1 MNHEY, CDR2 SMNVEV (reference sequence). With V trimmed by 2 bases and J by 2 bases, 2 bases remained unmatched. The CDR3 extends over 15 amino acids. Here the CDR3 reads CASSLGGRTKNIQYF. As DNA, the CDR3 is TGTGCCAGCAGTTTAGGCGGGAGGACCAAAAACATTCAGTACTTC.

This clone came up a few times. CDR3 sequence: CASSQWVGGEAFF. In DNA, the CDR3 is TGTGCCAGCAGCCAGTGGGTGGGGGGTGAAGCTTTCTTT. The gene calls are TRBV7-8 and TRBJ1-1, with D possibly TRBD1 on 5 matching bases. Germline loops: CDR1 SGHVS, CDR2 FQNEAQ. CDR3 size: 13 residues. The V and J ends lost 5 bases and 7 bases respectively, with 14 bases between them. The variable domain in full, with the rest retrieved from reference TRBV7-8 and TRBJ1-1, is GAGVSQSPRYKVAKRGQDVALRCDPISGHVSLFWYQQALGQGPEFLTYFQNEAQLDKSGLPSDRFFAERPEGSVSTLKIQRTQQEDSAVYLCASSQWVGGEAFFGQGTRLTVV.

The V call is TRBV5-6, the J call TRBJ1-2; 8 bases fit TRBD1. The CDR3 runs to 13 residues. CDR1 is SGHDT, CDR2 YYEEEE, per germline. After removal of 6 bases from V and 6 bases from J, the junction contained 7 bases not matched to a gene. The CDR3 DNA reads TGTGCCAGCAATAACGACAGGGGTCATGGCTACACCTTC. It translates to CASNNDRGHGYTF.

V and J are TRBV5-1 and TRBJ2-5; tentative D call: TRBD1 (6 bases). The J call may be faulty, since TRBJ2-7 better matches the DNA end. The V gene's germline CDR1 is SGHRS and CDR2 YFSETQ. The CDR3 runs 14 residues. CDR3 region: CASSLGRGPYEQYF. CDR3 nucleotide sequence: TGCGCCAGCAGCTTGGGCAGGGGTCCCTACGAGCAGTACTTC.

V gene TRBV10-3 combines with J gene TRBJ1-5, with D possibly being TRBD1 (5 bases). CDR3 length equals 15 residues. V lost 3 bases to trimming and J lost 4 bases, with 13 bases between them. Germline lookup yields CDR1 ENHRY and CDR2 SYGVKD. The CDR3 here is CAISDVDGGNQPQHF. The CDR3 DNA follows: TGTGCCATCAGTGATGTGGACGGGGGAAATCAGCCCCAGCATTTT.

In this sample, this clone turned up a few times. This specimen includes other DNA sequences encoding the same CDR3. This sequence joins TRBV6-5 and TRBJ2-7; 9 nucleotides agree with TRBD2. After removal of 0 bases from V and 0 bases from J, the junction contained 0 bases not matched to a gene. Germline V gene sequence: CDR1 MNHEY, CDR2 SVGAGI. This CDR3 comprises 15 residues. The DNA for the CDR3 is TGTGCCAGCAGTTACTCTAGCGGGAGCTCCTACGAGCAGTACTTC. Its protein is CASSYSSGSSYEQYF.

This clone came up a few times. The rearrangement joins TRBV29-1 to TRBJ2-2, with no clear D. The CDR3 spans 10 residues. Germline assignment: CDR1 SQVTM and CDR2 ANQGSEA. Trimming removed 7 bases at V and 6 bases at J, with 6 bases between. The CDR3 sequence is CSASAGELFF. Here the CDR3 DNA reads TGCAGCGCTTCGGCCGGGGAGCTGTTTTTT.

This chain uses TRBV28 with TRBJ1-1; D remains unclear. The V end was cut by 2 bases, the J end by 7 bases, with 8 bases between. The CDR3 has 12 residues. CDR1 and CDR2 from the germline V gene are MDHEN and SYDVKM. Written as DNA, the CDR3 is TGTGCCAGCAGTTTAACGGGGATTGAAGCTTTCTTT. It specifies CASSLTGIEAFF. Full variable domain (remainder filled in from reference TRBV28 and TRBJ1-1): DVKVTQSSRYLVKRTGEKVFLECVQDMDHENMFWYRQDPGLGLRLIYFSYDVKMKEKGDIPEGYSVSREKKERFSLILESASTNQTSMYLCASSLTGIEAFFGQGTRLTVV.

The chain carries TRBV5-1 and TRBJ1-1; TRBD1 aligns across 8 bases. Trimming cost V 3 bases and J 11 bases; bases outside gene matches: 6. The CDR3 is made up of 12 amino acids. Germline CDR1 and CDR2: SGHRS and YFSETQ. CDR3 in amino acids: CASSSGGAFAFF. In DNA, the CDR3 is TGCGCCAGCAGCTCAGGGGGCGCATTTGCTTTCTTT.

The chain uses TRBV5-1 and TRBJ2-1; 11 positions match TRBD2. Losses at the gene ends were 3 bases for V and 7 bases for J; bases not matched to a gene: 6. This CDR3 spans 15 amino acids. The germline V gene has CDR1 SGHRS and CDR2 YFSETQ. The chain's CDR3 is CASSSISGRANEQFF. In nucleotides, the CDR3 is TGCGCCAGCAGCTCGATTAGCGGGAGGGCGAATGAGCAGTTCTTC.

J is TRBJ2-1 and V is TRBV13; no clear D gene. This CDR3 has 12 amino acids. CDR1 is PRHDT, CDR2 FYEKMQ, per germline (reference sequence). V dropped 0 bases and J dropped 8 bases, with 5 bases sitting between them. CDR3 protein: CASSLGVDEQFF. The CDR3 bases are TGTGCCAGCAGCTTAGGGGTTGATGAGCAGTTCTTC. Combining the CDR3 with reference TRBV13 and TRBJ2-1 gives the whole variable domain AAGVIQSPRHLIKEKRETATLKCYPIPRHDTVYWYQQGPGQDPQFLISFYEKMQSDKGSIPDRFSAQQFSDYHSELNMSSLELGDSALYFCASSLGVDEQFFGPGTRLTVL.

This chain links TRBV9 with TRBJ2-1; 8 bases map to TRBD2. The CDR3 runs to 19 residues. Per the germline V gene, CDR1 is SGDLS and CDR2 is YYNGEE. The ends lost 4 bases at V and 5 bases at J; junction bases unmatched: 20. The CDR3 nucleotides are TGTGCCAGCAGCCCTAGACCGGGGGGTTTACTAGCGGACCACAATGAGCAGTTCTTC. Translating it yields CASSPRPGGLLADHNEQFF.

The chain has TRBV29-1 and TRBJ2-1; TRBD2 might be the D (5 bases). The CDR3 loop spans 13 amino acids. V was pared by 7 bases and J by 6 bases, with 16 bases between. The germline CDR1 and CDR2 sequences are SQVTM and ANQGSEA. The CDR3 nucleotides are TGCAGCGCTCCCCGATCGGGATCCAATGAGCAGTTCTTC. Its protein is CSAPRSGSNEQFF.

Only a few counts were recorded for this clone. The chain is built from TRBV7-9 and TRBJ2-7; 8 nucleotides align to TRBD1. Germline loops: CDR1 SEHNR, CDR2 FQNEAQ (reference sequence). The CDR3 loop spans 16 amino acids. With 5 bases clipped from V and 8 bases from J, the junction kept 17 bases outside the gene matches. As DNA, the CDR3 is TGTGCCAGCAGCCCAGGGTCTACAGGGGGAGTTTCTCAGCAGTACTTC. Translation gives CASSPGSTGGVSQQYF.

This clone was seen more than once but under ten times. The V call is TRBV7-8, the J call TRBJ2-3; no clear D. CDR1 is SGHVS, CDR2 FQNEAQ, per germline. The V end was cut by 2 bases, the J end by 4 bases, with 10 bases between. The CDR3 extends over 14 amino acids. The CDR3 region is CASSLFVGPDTQYF. The CDR3 DNA is TGTGCCAGCAGCTTATTTGTGGGCCCAGATACGCAGTATTTT.

This clone was seen once. DNA of the CDR3: TGTGCCAGCAGCGCCGAATTGGCAGGGCATGAGCAGTTCTTC. It encodes CASSAELAGHEQFF. V usage is TRBV9 and J usage is TRBJ2-1; maybe TRBD1 (5 bases). The CDR3 has 14 residues. Trimming removed 3 bases from V and 8 bases from J, with 15 bases in between. Germline CDR1 and CDR2: SGDLS and YYNGEE.

J is TRBJ2-3 and V is TRBV13; 13 nucleotides line up with TRBD2. There are 15 residues in the CDR3. Germline loops: CDR1 PRHDT, CDR2 FYEKMQ (reference sequence). After removal of 3 bases from V and 5 bases from J, the junction contained 2 bases not matched to a gene. CDR3 in DNA: TGTGCCAGCAGCTTGCGGACTAGCGGGAGAGATACGCAGTATTTT. Translation gives CASSLRTSGRDTQYF.

V and J are TRBV5-1 and TRBJ2-6, with D perhaps TRBD2 (5 bases). The CDR3 runs to 15 residues. From germline, CDR1 is SGHRS and CDR2 YFSETQ. V lost 0 bases, J lost 3 bases, and 7 bases lay in between. The CDR3 loop is CASSLAGNGANVLTF. CDR3 sequence (DNA): TGCGCCAGCAGCTTGGCGGGGAATGGGGCCAACGTCCTGACTTTC.

This sequence joins TRBV7-9 and TRBJ2-7; D gene uncertain. CDR1 SEHNR and CDR2 FQNEAQ come from the germline V gene (reference sequence). The V and J ends lost 4 bases and 3 bases respectively, with 13 bases between them. The CDR3 runs to 14 residues. CDR3 loop: CASSSKIDLYEQYF. The CDR3 coding sequence is TGTGCCAGCAGCTCCAAGATCGACCTCTACGAGCAGTACTTC.

V is TRBV29-1 and J is TRBJ2-4, with TRBD2 as a possible D gene (6 bases). The CDR3 loop spans 14 amino acids. Trimming left V 1 base short and J 9 bases short, with 16 bases between. Germline V gene sequence: CDR1 SQVTM, CDR2 ANQGSEA. The CDR3 coding sequence is TGCAGCGTTGAAGGGGCGGAGGGGATTAGCATTCAGTACTTC. Protein sequence: CSVEGAEGISIQYF.

The chain has TRBV11-2 and TRBJ2-1; the match to TRBD2 covers 11 bases. This CDR3 is built from 17 residues. CDR1 and CDR2 (germline): SGHAT, FQNNGV. Trimming cost V 4 bases and J 8 bases; bases outside gene matches: 13. CDR3 loop: CASSSRLAGPGRDEQFF. DNA of the CDR3: TGTGCCAGCAGCTCCCGACTAGCGGGACCCGGGAGGGATGAGCAGTTCTTC.

The chain combines TRBV27 with TRBJ2-5, with TRBD2 matching 7 bases. The end of the DNA fits TRBJ2-7 better, so the J call may be wrong. The V gene's germline CDR1 is MNHEY and CDR2 SMNVEV (reference sequence). The CDR3 totals 14 residues. Here the CDR3 DNA reads TGTGCCAGCAGTTTAGTAGGGAGGGTCGACGAGCAGTACTTC. Translation: CASSLVGRVDEQYF.

This clone was recorded a few times. The chain combines TRBV29-1 with TRBJ2-2; 8 bases map to TRBD1. The germline V gene encodes CDR1 SQVTM and CDR2 ANQGSEA. With 3 bases clipped from V and 1 base from J, the junction kept 4 bases outside the gene matches. This CDR3 is 15 amino acids long. CDR3 residues: CSVDGDRKNTGELFF. CDR3 DNA: TGCAGCGTTGACGGGGACAGGAAGAACACCGGGGAGCTGTTTTTT.

Only one count was recorded for this clone. The chain uses TRBV28 and TRBJ2-1; 7 bases match TRBD2. The germline gives CDR1 MDHEN, CDR2 SYDVKM. This CDR3 comprises 14 residues. J lost 5 bases, V lost 3 bases, and 4 bases had no gene match. CDR3 sequence: CASSFLADHNEQFF. The CDR3 nucleotides read TGTGCCAGCAGTTTCCTAGCGGACCACAATGAGCAGTTCTTC. Variable domain in full (rest from reference TRBV28 and TRBJ2-1): DVKVTQSSRYLVKRTGEKVFLECVQDMDHENMFWYRQDPGLGLRLIYFSYDVKMKEKGDIPEGYSVSREKKERFSLILESASTNQTSMYLCASSFLADHNEQFFGPGTRLTVL.

This clone was seen a few times. The J gene is TRBJ2-5, the V gene TRBV18; D is possibly TRBD2 (5 bases). Germline CDR1 is KGHSH and CDR2 is LQKENI. Trimming cost V 3 bases and J 3 bases, with 8 bases left between them. This CDR3 is 13 amino acids long. DNA for the CDR3: TGTGCCAGCTCACCGGACGGGGAAGAGACCCAGTACTTC. Amino acid sequence: CASSPDGEETQYF.

The chain couples TRBV7-9 to TRBJ2-1, with D hard to call. The CDR3 loop spans 11 amino acids. V lost 3 bases, J lost 9 bases, and 6 bases lay in between. Per the germline V gene, CDR1 is SEHNR and CDR2 is FQNEAQ (reference sequence). In nucleotides, the CDR3 is TGTGCCAGCAGCTTGGGGTTTGAGCAGTTCTTC. Translated, it gives CASSLGFEQFF.

The chain has TRBV10-2 and TRBJ2-2; D gene uncertain. Germline V CDR1 and CDR2: WSHSY, SAAADI. The CDR3 spans 10 residues. The germline V and J ends were trimmed by 5 bases and 6 bases, with 1 base remaining between them. CDR3: CASSSGELFF. The CDR3 bases are TGCGCCAGCAGTTCCGGGGAGCTGTTTTTT.

The sample holds a few counts of this clone. The rearrangement links TRBV29-1 to TRBJ2-7; TRBD2 matches 10 bases. CDR3 size: 14 residues. Germline V gene lookup returns CDR1 SQVTM and CDR2 ANQGSEA. V was clipped by 2 bases and J by 3 bases; unmatched bases: 4. The CDR3 is CSVERLAGDYEQYF. CDR3 sequence (DNA): TGCAGCGTTGAAAGGCTAGCGGGAGACTACGAGCAGTACTTC.